Below, one T cell receptor (beta chain) is given with its context. Germline and junction disagree at one end, which may indicate a read error. Repertoires were generated with immunoSEQ multiplex PCR, while TCRdb's copy carries only in-frame clones and drops some. The table includes 150,000 or so clones, roughly 80% detected once. The data derive from a study of blood T cell repertoires in COVID-19. CDR3 length equals 11 residues. Germline V CDR1 and CDR2: SQVTM, ANQGSEA. V is TRBV29-1 and J is TRBJ2-4; a weak D match, TRBD2 (6 bases). Sequencing was performed on peripheral blood. The sequence was obtained from a woman older than 75 with acute or convalescent COVID-19. The CDR3 DNA is TGCAGCGTCCTAGACCGGGCAGGAGGGATCTTC. Translating it yields CSVLDRAGGIF.